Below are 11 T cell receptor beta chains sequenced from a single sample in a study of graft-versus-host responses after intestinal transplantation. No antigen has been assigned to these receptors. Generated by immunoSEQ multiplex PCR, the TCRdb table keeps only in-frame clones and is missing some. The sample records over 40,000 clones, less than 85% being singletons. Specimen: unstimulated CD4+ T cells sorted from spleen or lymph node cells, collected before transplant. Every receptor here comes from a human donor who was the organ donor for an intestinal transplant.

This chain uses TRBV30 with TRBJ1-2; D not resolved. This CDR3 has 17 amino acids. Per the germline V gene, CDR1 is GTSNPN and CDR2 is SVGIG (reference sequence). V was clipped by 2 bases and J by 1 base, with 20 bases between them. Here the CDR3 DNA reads TGTGCCTGGAGTAACCGTTGGGCCGGGCAACTTAACTATGGCTACACCTTC. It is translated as CAWSNRWAGQLNYGYTF.

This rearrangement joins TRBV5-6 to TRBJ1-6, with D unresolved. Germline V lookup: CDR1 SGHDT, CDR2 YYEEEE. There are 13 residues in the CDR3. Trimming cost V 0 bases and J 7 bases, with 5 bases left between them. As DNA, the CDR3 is TGTGCCAGCAGCTTGGCACCAAATTCACCCCTCCACTTT. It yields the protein CASSLAPNSPLHF.

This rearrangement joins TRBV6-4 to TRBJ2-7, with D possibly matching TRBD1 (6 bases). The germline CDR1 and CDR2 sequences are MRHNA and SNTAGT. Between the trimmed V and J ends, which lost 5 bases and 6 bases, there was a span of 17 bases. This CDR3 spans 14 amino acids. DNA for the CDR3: TGTGCCAGCAGTCCCGGGACACCCCTCCGCGAGCAGTACTTC. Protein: CASSPGTPLREQYF.

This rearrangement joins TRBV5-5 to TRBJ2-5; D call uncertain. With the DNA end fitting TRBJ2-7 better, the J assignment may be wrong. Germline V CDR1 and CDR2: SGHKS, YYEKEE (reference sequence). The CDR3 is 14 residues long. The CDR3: CASSRIFVGYEQYF. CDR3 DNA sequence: TGTGCCAGCAGCAGGATTTTTGTGGGCTACGAGCAGTACTTC.

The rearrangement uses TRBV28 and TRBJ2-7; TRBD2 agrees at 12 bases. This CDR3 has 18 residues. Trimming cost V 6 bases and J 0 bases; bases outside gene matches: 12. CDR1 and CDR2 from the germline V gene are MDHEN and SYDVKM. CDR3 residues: CASSLPGLAGQSSYEQYF. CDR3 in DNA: TGTGCCAGCAGCCTTCCGGGACTAGCGGGCCAGAGCTCCTACGAGCAGTACTTC. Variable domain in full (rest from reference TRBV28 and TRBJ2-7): DVKVTQSSRYLVKRTGEKVFLECVQDMDHENMFWYRQDPGLGLRLIYFSYDVKMKEKGDIPEGYSVSREKKERFSLILESASTNQTSMYLCASSLPGLAGQSSYEQYFGPGTRLTVT.

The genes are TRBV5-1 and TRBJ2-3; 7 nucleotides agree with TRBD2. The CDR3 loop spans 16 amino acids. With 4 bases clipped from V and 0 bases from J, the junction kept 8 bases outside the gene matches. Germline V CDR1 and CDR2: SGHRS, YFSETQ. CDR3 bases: TGCGCCAGCAGCCCCGACTTGACTAGCAGCACAGATACGCAGTATTTT. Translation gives CASSPDLTSSTDTQYF.

The CDR3 loop is CASSYSGKATDTQYF. In nucleotides, the CDR3 is TGTGCCAGCAGTTACTCGGGTAAGGCGACAGATACGCAGTATTTT. The gene calls are TRBV6-5 and TRBJ2-3; D gene ambiguous. With 0 bases removed from V and 3 bases from J, the gap between germline ends came to 10 bases. This CDR3 is 15 amino acids long. Germline V CDR1 and CDR2: MNHEY, SVGAGI.

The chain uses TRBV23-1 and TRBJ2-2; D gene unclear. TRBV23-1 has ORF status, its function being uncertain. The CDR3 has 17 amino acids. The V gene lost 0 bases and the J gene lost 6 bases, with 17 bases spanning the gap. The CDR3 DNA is TGCGCCAGCAGTCAATCCCCGACTCGATCATCCCCCGGGGAGCTGTTTTTT. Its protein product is CASSQSPTRSSPGELFF.

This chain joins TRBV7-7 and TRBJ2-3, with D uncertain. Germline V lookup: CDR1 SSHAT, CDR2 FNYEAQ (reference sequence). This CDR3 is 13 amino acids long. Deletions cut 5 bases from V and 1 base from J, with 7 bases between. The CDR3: CASSAHGTDTQYF. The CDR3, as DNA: TGTGCCAGCAGCGCTCACGGCACAGATACGCAGTATTTT.

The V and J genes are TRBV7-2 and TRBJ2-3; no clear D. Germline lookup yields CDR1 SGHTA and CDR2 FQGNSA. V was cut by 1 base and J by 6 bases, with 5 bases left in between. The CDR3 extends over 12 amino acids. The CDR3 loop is CASSLGADTQYF. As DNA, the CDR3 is TGTGCCAGCAGCTTAGGGGCGGATACGCAGTATTTT. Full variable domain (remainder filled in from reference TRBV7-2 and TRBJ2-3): GAGVSQSPSNKVTEKGKDVELRCDPISGHTALYWYRQSLGQGLEFLIYFQGNSAPDKSGLPSDRFSAERTGGSVSTLTIQRTQQEDSAVYLCASSLGADTQYFGPGTRLTVL.

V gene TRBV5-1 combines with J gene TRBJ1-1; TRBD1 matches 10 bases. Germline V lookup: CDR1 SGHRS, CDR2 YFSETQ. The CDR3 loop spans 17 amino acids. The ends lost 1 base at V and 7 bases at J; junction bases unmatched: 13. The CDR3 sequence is CASSLIVSGTGANEAFF. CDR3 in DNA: TGCGCCAGCAGCTTGATAGTCTCCGGGACAGGGGCTAATGAAGCTTTCTTT. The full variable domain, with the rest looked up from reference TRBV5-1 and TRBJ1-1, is KAGVTQTPRYLIKTRGQQVTLSCSPISGHRSVSWYQQTPGQGLQFLFEYFSETQRNKGNFPGRFSGRQFSNSRSEMNVSTLELGDSALYLCASSLIVSGTGANEAFFGQGTRLTVV.